The entry below gives a single T cell receptor beta chain sequence along with its context. It was during active infection that Seattle patients were enrolled and then longitudinally followed. The entry originates in a study of blood T cell repertoires in COVID-19. In the study overall: Donors in the United States, Italy and Spain gave samples during acute or convalescent COVID-19. The analysed material was cDNA or gDNA that came from T cells, B-cell-depleted T cells, or PBMCs.

Study processing details: Researchers report that nucleated cell counts were estimated from reference gene primer amplification. The table came from immunoSEQ multiplex PCR; TCRdb's copy has only in-frame clones and leaves some out. V, J and clone size are taken as reported in that table, and D and trimming were inferred from the DNA itself. The profile shows around 300,000 clones, roughly 90% of them singletons. The length of the CDR3 is 15 residues. Trimming cost V 0 bases and J 3 bases; bases outside gene matches: 5. In germline, CDR1 is MGHRA, CDR2 YSYEKL. What was sequenced was peripheral blood. This chain links TRBV4-1 with TRBJ2-7, with TRBD1 matching 7 bases. The sequence derives from a woman in her twenties or thirties with COVID-19, enrolled during active disease. The CDR3 nucleotides read TGCGCCAGCAGCCAAGAAGGGGACAGTGTCTACGAGCAGTACTTC. Translation gives CASSQEGDSVYEQYF.